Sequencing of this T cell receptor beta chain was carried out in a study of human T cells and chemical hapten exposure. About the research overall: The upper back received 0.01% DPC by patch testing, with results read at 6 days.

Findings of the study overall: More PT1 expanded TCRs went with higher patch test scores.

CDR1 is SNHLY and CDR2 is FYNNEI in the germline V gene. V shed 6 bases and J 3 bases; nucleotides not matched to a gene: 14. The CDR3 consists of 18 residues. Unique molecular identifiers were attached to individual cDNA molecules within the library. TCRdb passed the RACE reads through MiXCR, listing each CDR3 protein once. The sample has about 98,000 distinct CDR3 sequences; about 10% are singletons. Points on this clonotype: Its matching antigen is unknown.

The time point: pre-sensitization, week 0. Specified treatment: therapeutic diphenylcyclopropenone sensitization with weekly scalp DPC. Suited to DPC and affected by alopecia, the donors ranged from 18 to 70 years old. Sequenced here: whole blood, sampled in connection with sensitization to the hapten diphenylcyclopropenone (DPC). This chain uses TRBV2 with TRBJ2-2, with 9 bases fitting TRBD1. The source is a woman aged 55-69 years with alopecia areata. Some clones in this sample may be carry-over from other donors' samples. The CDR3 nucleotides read TGTGCCAGCAGGGCCGGGACAGGGATGTCGGCGGACACCGGGGAGCTGTTTTTT. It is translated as CASRAGTGMSADTGELFF.